The rows below give T cell receptor beta chains drawn from one sample of a study of metastatic and nonmetastatic thyroid tumors. MiXCR was used by TCRdb to re-call the PCR reads. The repertoire holds more than 20,000 clones, with 10% to 15% as singletons. Sequenced material: blood. The receptors come from a female donor with papillary thyroid cancer or a benign thyroid nodule (not recorded which). Some clones in this sample may be carry-over from other donors' samples. Both conserved end residues are part of each CDR3. Each record gives: D gene, J gene, V gene, clone size, CDR3 protein, CDR3 DNA. A D gene is named only where the DNA matches it firmly. Clone size appears in some rows only: once, few, many, or a class for an expanded clone.

- TRBJ1-3 TRBV3-1 many CASSPDIRNTIYF TGTGCCAGCAGCCCCGACATACGAAACACCATATATTTT
- TRBJ1-4 TRBV11-2 many CASSLRSGLDEKLFF TGTGCCAGCAGCTTACGATCGGGGTTAGATGAAAAACTGTTTTTT
- TRBJ2-1 TRBV19 many CASTAEGSYNEQFF TGTGCCAGTACCGCGGAAGGGTCCTACAATGAGCAGTTCTTC
- TRBJ2-3 TRBV6-1 many CASRVSASTDTQYF TGTGCCAGCAGAGTTAGCGCTAGCACAGATACGCAGTATTTT
TRBD1 TRBJ1-4 TRBV9 many CASSVSGTGGEKLFF TGTGCCAGCAGCGTGTCCGGGACAGGGGGCGAAAAACTGTTTTTT
TRBD2 TRBJ2-2 TRBV3-1 many CASSQVARGGTGELFF TGTGCCAGCAGCCAAGTTGCGCGGGGGGGCACCGGGGAGCTGTTTTTT
TRBD1 TRBJ2-2 TRBV6-1 many CATHGTGGKTGELFF TGTGCCACCCACGGGACAGGGGGGAAGACCGGGGAGCTGTTTTTT
- TRBJ1-1 TRBV9 many CASSVDRATEAFF TGTGCCAGCAGCGTAGACAGGGCGACTGAAGCTTTCTTT
TRBD1 TRBJ1-1 TRBV20-1 many CSARGGGSTEAFF TGCAGTGCTAGAGGAGGGGGCAGTACTGAAGCTTTCTTT
TRBD2 TRBJ2-1 TRBV9 many CASSPGLARNEQFF TGTGCCAGCTCCCCGGGACTAGCGAGGAATGAGCAGTTCTTC
- TRBJ2-5 TRBV6-4 many CASSGGGASETQYF TGTGCCAGCAGTGGGGGGGGGGCAAGCGAGACCCAGTACTTC
- TRBJ1-6 TRBV9 many CASSASRGREPLHF TGTGCCAGCAGCGCGAGCCGTGGGCGGGAGCCCCTCCACTTT
TRBD2 TRBJ2-5 TRBV6-1 many CATSIFGTSGEETQYF TGTGCCACCTCAATATTCGGGACTAGCGGTGAAGAGACCCAGTACTTC
- TRBJ2-7 TRBV5-6 - CASSWWRQVLSYEQYF TGTGCCAGCAGCTGGTGGCGACAGGTGCTCTCCTACGAGCAGTACTTC
TRBD1 TRBJ1-6 TRBV19 medium-sized CASRPRTGVNSPLHF TGTGCCAGTAGACCCAGGACAGGTGTTAATTCACCCCTCCACTTT
- TRBJ1-4 TRBV15 many CATSLVRGDFGEKLFF TGTGCCACCAGCCTCGTGCGAGGGGATTTCGGTGAAAAACTGTTTTTT
- TRBJ1-5 TRBV19 - CATSITEANQPQHF TGTGCCACTAGTATTACCGAGGCGAATCAGCCCCAGCATTTT
TRBD2 TRBJ2-7 TRBV7-8 - CASSLTRLAGYYEQYF TGTGCCAGCAGCTTAACGCGACTAGCGGGGTACTACGAGCAGTACTTC
- TRBJ2-1 TRBV5-5 - CASSSTGEALKFF TGTGCCAGCAGCTCAACCGGCGAGGCCTTGAAGTTCTTC
- TRBJ2-2 TRBV2 many CASSEVGATNTGELFF TGTGCCAGCAGTGAAGTTGGGGCCACGAACACCGGGGAGCTGTTTTTT
- TRBJ1-2 TRBV7-3 - CASSLVAWGYGYTF TGTGCCAGCAGCTTAGTAGCATGGGGCTATGGCTACACCTTC
- TRBJ2-3 TRBV12-3/TRBV12-4 medium-sized CASSLSPDTQYF TGTGCCAGCAGTTTAAGCCCAGATACGCAGTATTTT
TRBD1 TRBJ1-4 TRBV15 many CATSRDLGQLYEGLFF TGTGCCACCAGCAGAGATCTGGGACAGCTATATGAAGGACTGTTTTTT
- TRBJ2-7 TRBV10-1 few CASSDRVGHEQYF TGCGCCAGCAGTGACAGGGTTGGCCACGAGCAGTACTTC
- TRBJ1-6 TRBV3-1 many CASMSDVAGGPLHF TGTGCCAGCATGAGCGACGTCGCGGGAGGACCCCTCCACTTT
- TRBJ2-1 TRBV6-1 many CASRPTGSSSYNEQFF TGTGCCAGCAGACCTACAGGGTCCAGCTCCTACAATGAGCAGTTCTTC
TRBD1 TRBJ1-1 TRBV12-3/TRBV12-4 many CASSPGQELNTEAFF TGTGCCAGCAGTCCCGGACAGGAGCTTAACACTGAAGCTTTCTTT
- TRBJ2-6 TRBV7-9 once CASSLAVSGANVLTF TGTGCCAGCAGCTTAGCTGTCTCTGGGGCCAACGTCCTGACTTTC
- TRBJ1-6 TRBV6-1 medium-sized CASSSFLWVSYNSPLHF TGTGCCAGCAGTTCGTTCCTTTGGGTCTCCTATAATTCACCCCTCCACTTT
- TRBJ2-1 TRBV10-1 many CASSELDPPNEQFF TGCGCCAGCAGTGAGTTGGATCCCCCCAATGAGCAGTTCTTC
- TRBJ1-2 TRBV6-2/TRBV6-3 - CASSYVYNGYTF TGTGCCAGCAGTTACGTGTACAATGGCTACACCTTC
- TRBJ1-1 TRBV7-9 - CASSFTGIQTTEAFF TGTGCCAGCAGCTTCACAGGGATTCAAACCACTGAAGCTTTCTTT
TRBD2 TRBJ2-3 TRBV4-2 - CASSQGCGSNTDTQYF TGTGCCAGCAGCCAGGGATGCGGGAGTAACACAGATACGCAGTATTTT
- TRBJ1-1 TRBV6-1 many CASIAGIKTEAFF TGTGCCAGCATCGCAGGGATTAAGACTGAAGCTTTCTTT
TRBD1 TRBJ2-5 TRBV18 many CASSKDRVGETQYF TGTGCCAGCTCAAAAGACAGGGTGGGAGAGACCCAGTACTTC
- TRBJ2-7 TRBV11-2 many CASSPGFYEQYF TGTGCCAGCAGCCCCGGATTCTACGAGCAGTACTTC
TRBD2 TRBJ2-7 TRBV6-1 few CSTTTQVLAGAYEQYF TGTTCCACCACCACCCAAGTCCTAGCGGGGGCCTACGAGCAGTACTTC
- TRBJ2-7 TRBV7-6 many CASSLEGSSYEQYF TGTGCCAGCAGCTTAGAGGGGAGCTCCTACGAGCAGTACTTC
TRBD2 TRBJ2-7 TRBV5-1 many CASSRGLAGGSYEQYF TGCGCCAGCAGCCGTGGACTAGCGGGGGGCTCCTACGAGCAGTACTTC